The 17 T cell receptor beta chains reported below all come from one sample, sequenced in a study of shared clonotypes between healthy human individuals. Only in-frame clones appear in the TCRdb table, and some are missing; sequencing was by immunoSEQ multiplex PCR. Of around 530,000 clones listed, around 78% are singletons. Sequencing was done on a sample of PBMCs. These receptor sequences come from a woman between 35 and 50 years old in good health. Some clones in this sample may be carry-over from other donors' samples.

The chain links TRBV18 to TRBJ1-3; the D gene is possibly TRBD1 (6 bases). The CDR3 consists of 15 residues. The ends were cut back, 4 bases at V and 0 bases at J, with 10 bases in the middle. The germline V gene encodes CDR1 KGHSH and CDR2 LQKENI. CDR3 nucleotides: TGTGCCAGCTCACGGGGGGCCGCCTCTGGAAACACCATATATTTT. It is translated as CASSRGAASGNTIYF.

The chain couples TRBV4-2 to TRBJ1-2; possibly TRBD1 for D (5 bases). Germline assignment: CDR1 LGHNA and CDR2 YNFKEQ. This CDR3 is built from 14 residues. V lost 0 bases to trimming and J lost 7 bases, with 12 bases between them. CDR3 in amino acids: CASSQDTGVGGYTF. The CDR3 bases are TGTGCCAGCAGCCAAGATACGGGGGTGGGTGGCTACACCTTC.

This clone showed up just once. The chain recombines TRBV7-3 with TRBJ2-5; perhaps TRBD2 as D (6 bases). CDR3 length: 13 amino acids. Germline-derived CDR1 and CDR2 are SGHTA and FQGTGA. V was cut by 2 bases and J by 5 bases, with 9 bases left in between. CDR3 DNA sequence: TGTGCCAGCAGCTTACTAGCGAGGGAGACCCAGTACTTC. Its translation is CASSLLARETQYF.

The rearrangement joins TRBV7-2 to TRBJ1-6, with 8 bases matching TRBD1. J lost 10 bases, V lost 5 bases, and 7 bases had no gene match. Germline assignment: CDR1 SGHTA and CDR2 FQGNSA. The CDR3 spans 14 residues. In DNA form, the CDR3 reads TGTGCCAGCAGCCTAGGACAGGGAAGGTCACCCCTCCACTTT. Its protein is CASSLGQGRSPLHF.

This clone was observed a single time. The CDR3 DNA sequence: TGTGCCAGCAGCCCAGCCCGGGACAGGGGGTTGTGGAGCAATCAGCCCCAGCATTTT. Its protein is CASSPARDRGLWSNQPQHF. The rearrangement links TRBV28 to TRBJ1-5; 11 positions agree with TRBD1. The germline V gene has CDR1 MDHEN and CDR2 SYDVKM. V was pared by 6 bases and J by 1 base, with 14 bases of the junction left unmatched. The CDR3 runs to 19 residues.

This sequence joins TRBV7-2 and TRBJ2-7; perhaps TRBD2 as D (6 bases). V gave up 5 bases and J gave up 6 bases, with 20 bases separating them. The CDR3 consists of 15 residues. Per germline, CDR1 SGHTA and CDR2 FQGNSA. The CDR3: CASSPQSLARGEQYF. The CDR3 coding sequence is TGTGCCAGCAGCCCCCAGTCACTAGCTCGGGGCGAGCAGTACTTC.

J is TRBJ2-4 and V is TRBV4-1; TRBD2 matches 7 bases. The CDR3 sequence is 16 residues long. Per germline, CDR1 MGHRA and CDR2 YSYEKL. Germline trimming cut 0 bases from V and 7 bases from J; bases unmatched to any gene: 9. As DNA, the CDR3 is TGCGCCAGCAGCCAAGATCCTGGGGGAGGGCCGAACATTCAGTACTTC. It is translated as CASSQDPGGGPNIQYF.

The chain uses TRBV29-1 and TRBJ2-7; 7 bases line up with TRBD2. In germline, CDR1 is SQVTM, CDR2 ANQGSEA. V dropped 4 bases and J dropped 5; count of bases not matched to a gene: 11. The CDR3 contains 14 residues. The DNA of the CDR3 is TGCAGCGTTGCCCTCCCCTCGGGAGGCGACGAGCAGTACTTC. This translates into CSVALPSGGDEQYF.

CDR3: CASSLDPSGEAFF. The CDR3 DNA follows: TGCGCCAGCAGCTTGGACCCATCGGGGGAAGCTTTCTTT. This sequence joins TRBV5-1 and TRBJ1-1; D remains unclear. The germline V gene encodes CDR1 SGHRS and CDR2 YFSETQ. The CDR3 is 13 amino acids. V was cut by 0 bases and J by 8 bases, with 11 bases left in between. The full variable domain, in which reference TRBV5-1 and TRBJ1-1 provide the parts outside the CDR3, is KAGVTQTPRYLIKTRGQQVTLSCSPISGHRSVSWYQQTPGQGLQFLFEYFSETQRNKGNFPGRFSGRQFSNSRSEMNVSTLELGDSALYLCASSLDPSGEAFFGQGTRLTVV.

This clone was recorded only once. The chain combines TRBV14 with TRBJ2-1; 7 positions agree with TRBD2. The V segment lost 0 bases and the J segment 3 bases; nucleotides outside the gene matches: 5. Germline V lookup: CDR1 SGHDN, CDR2 FVKESK. This CDR3 contains 16 residues. Here the CDR3 reads CASSQDSASGYNEQFF. The DNA for the CDR3 is TGTGCCAGCAGCCAAGATTCCGCTAGCGGCTACAATGAGCAGTTCTTC.

This clone occurred a few times. The chain is built from TRBV5-4 and TRBJ2-7, with a weak D call TRBD2 (5 bases). The CDR3 extends over 13 amino acids. V lost 4 bases to trimming and J lost 4 bases, with 12 bases between them. Germline CDR1 SGHNT, CDR2 YYREEE (reference sequence). Here the CDR3 reads CASSRTDMYEQYF. The CDR3 DNA reads TGTGCCAGCAGCCGGACTGACATGTACGAGCAGTACTTC.

The genes are TRBV28 and TRBJ2-7, with D uncertain. Trimming removed 1 base at V and 0 bases at J, with 13 bases between. CDR3 length equals 16 residues. Germline loops: CDR1 MDHEN, CDR2 SYDVKM. The CDR3 loop reads CASSLSSQINSYEQYF. In DNA form, the CDR3 reads TGTGCCAGCAGTTTATCTTCCCAAATTAACTCCTACGAGCAGTACTTC. Looking up the rest from reference TRBV28 and TRBJ2-7 gives the full variable domain: DVKVTQSSRYLVKRTGEKVFLECVQDMDHENMFWYRQDPGLGLRLIYFSYDVKMKEKGDIPEGYSVSREKKERFSLILESASTNQTSMYLCASSLSSQINSYEQYFGPGTRLTVT.

The chain links TRBV30 to TRBJ2-1, with D maybe TRBD2 (6 bases). Trimming removed 4 bases at V and 9 bases at J, with 10 bases between. The CDR3 totals 11 residues. Germline CDR1 and CDR2: GTSNPN and SVGIG (reference sequence). The CDR3 DNA reads as TGTGCCTGGACTCACGGGGGTGAGCAGTTCTTC. Its protein product is CAWTHGGEQFF.

The V call is TRBV25-1, the J call TRBJ1-2; D may be TRBD1 (5 bases). The germline V and J ends were trimmed by 0 bases and 0 bases, with 14 bases remaining between them. Germline V gives CDR1 MGHDK, CDR2 SYGVNS. CDR3 length equals 17 residues. The CDR3 region has the DNA TGTGCCAGCAGTGAATATTCCGGGACGTACTCTAACTATGGCTACACCTTC. Translating gives CASSEYSGTYSNYGYTF.

V gene TRBV14 combines with J gene TRBJ1-2, with unresolved D. Trimming removed 0 bases from V and 8 bases from J, with 7 bases in between. Germline CDR1 reads SGHDN; CDR2 reads FVKESK. The CDR3 extends over 12 amino acids. The DNA of the CDR3 is TGTGCCAGCAGCCAAGATGCGGAAGGCTACACCTTC. Amino acids: CASSQDAEGYTF.

The chain carries TRBV18 and TRBJ1-2; D gene unclear. Trimming removed 3 bases at V and 3 bases at J, with 20 bases between. Germline V CDR1 and CDR2: KGHSH, LQKENI. This CDR3 region has 17 residues. Here the CDR3 reads CASSPLFRAAVDYGYTF. CDR3 in DNA: TGTGCCAGCTCACCCCTCTTCCGGGCCGCGGTAGACTATGGCTACACCTTC.

The J gene is TRBJ2-3, the V gene TRBV7-9; weak D call: TRBD2 (6 bases). V dropped 9 bases and J dropped 0 bases, with 13 bases sitting between them. The CDR3 length is 14 residues. CDR1 is SEHNR, CDR2 FQNEAQ, per germline (reference sequence). CDR3 sequence: CARAKRASTDTQYF. Here the CDR3 DNA reads TGTGCCAGGGCCAAGCGGGCTAGCACAGATACGCAGTATTTT.